These 9 T cell receptor beta chains originate from one sample sequenced in a study of blood T cells in healthy people across ages. A sample-barcoded 5' primer and a J-beta primer mix were used in a second PCR of about 7 to 12 cycles. TCRdb independently ran MiXCR on the 5' RACE reads; one entry per CDR3 protein. The profile shows hundreds of thousands of distinct CDR3 sequences, around three fifths of them singletons. Material for sequencing was blood. These receptors originate from a man in his sixties in good health.

V and J are TRBV2 and TRBJ2-5; no clear D. Trimming shortened V by 6 bases and J by 11 bases, and 13 bases separated the two germline ends. The CDR3 has 11 amino acids. CDR1 is SNHLY and CDR2 is FYNNEI in the germline V gene. The CDR3 sequence is CASSWNNEQYF. The CDR3 DNA sequence: TGTGCCAGCAGCTGGAACAATGAGCAGTACTTC.

The J gene is TRBJ2-3, the V gene TRBV29-1; no clear D gene. The CDR3 covers 13 residues. Germline assignment: CDR1 SQVTM and CDR2 ANQGSEA. V lost 7 bases and J lost 0, with 11 bases in between. CDR3 sequence (DNA): TGCAGCGCAAACCGGTACAGCACAGATACGCAGTATTTT. It codes for CSANRYSTDTQYF.

This clonotype appeared a few times. The V gene is TRBV2, the J gene TRBJ2-1; the match to TRBD2 covers 12 bases. Trimming took 6 bases from V and 6 from J; bases not matched to a gene: 6. This CDR3 is 15 amino acids long. CDR1 SNHLY and CDR2 FYNNEI come from the germline V gene. CDR3 protein: CASSVTSGGPNEQFF. In DNA, the CDR3 is TGTGCCAGCAGCGTAACTAGCGGGGGGCCCAATGAGCAGTTCTTC. The variable domain in full, completed from reference TRBV2 and TRBJ2-1, reads EPEVTQTPSHQVTQMGQEVILRCVPISNHLYFYWYRQILGQKVEFLVSFYNNEISEKSEIFDDQFSVERPDGSNFTLKIRSTKLEDSAMYFCASSVTSGGPNEQFFGPGTRLTVL.

The chain has TRBV4-1 and TRBJ2-3, with D perhaps assigned TRBD1 or TRBD2 (5 bases each). The CDR3 contains 14 residues. Between the trimmed V and J ends, which lost 2 bases and 9 bases, there was a span of 15 bases. Germline V gene sequence: CDR1 MGHRA, CDR2 YSYEKL. CDR3 region: CASSQKDVGTTQYF. DNA of the CDR3: TGCGCCAGCAGCCAAAAAGATGTGGGGACGACGCAGTATTTT.

The DNA for the CDR3 is TGTGCCAGCAGCTTAACCACAGGGGTGGGCACTGAAGCTTTCTTT. The encoded protein is CASSLTTGVGTEAFF. V is TRBV7-2 and J is TRBJ1-1; 7 bases align to TRBD1. Germline-derived CDR1 and CDR2 are SGHTA and FQGNSA. The length of the CDR3 is 15 residues. V was pared by 2 bases and J by 4 bases, with 7 bases of the junction left unmatched.

The CDR3: CASGREGPRYEQYF. In DNA, the CDR3 is TGTGCCAGCGGGAGGGAGGGCCCTCGTTACGAGCAGTACTTC. The rearrangement uses TRBV6-5 and TRBJ2-7; TRBD2 agrees at 7 bases. Germline V lookup: CDR1 MNHEY, CDR2 SVGAGI. The CDR3 sequence is 14 residues long. After removal of 8 bases from V and 4 bases from J, the junction contained 11 bases not matched to a gene.

V is TRBV7-2 and J is TRBJ2-5; TRBD2 matches 8 bases. The length of the CDR3 is 16 residues. With 3 bases clipped from V and 1 base from J, the junction kept 7 bases outside the gene matches. Looked up from germline, CDR1 is SGHTA and CDR2 is FQGNSA. CDR3 in DNA: TGTGCCAGCAGCTTGACTAGCGTAGACGTCCAAGAGACCCAGTACTTC. This codes for CASSLTSVDVQETQYF.

The gene calls are TRBV6-1 and TRBJ1-6; maybe TRBD1 (6 bases). The germline V and J ends were trimmed by 2 bases and 7 bases, with 9 bases remaining between them. There are 14 residues in the CDR3. Germline V gene sequence: CDR1 MNHNS, CDR2 SASEGT. The CDR3 sequence: CASSERQGNSPLHF. The CDR3 region has the DNA TGTGCCAGCAGTGAAAGGCAGGGGAATTCACCCCTCCACTTT.

V is TRBV21-1 and J is TRBJ2-6; TRBD1 was called by the table and not checked on the DNA. TRBV21-1 is noted as a pseudogene. CDR3 size: 15 residues. CDR3 sequence (DNA): TGTGCCAGCAGCAAGGGGGAAGCTGGGGCCAACGTCCTGACTTTC. This codes for CASSKGEAGANVLTF.